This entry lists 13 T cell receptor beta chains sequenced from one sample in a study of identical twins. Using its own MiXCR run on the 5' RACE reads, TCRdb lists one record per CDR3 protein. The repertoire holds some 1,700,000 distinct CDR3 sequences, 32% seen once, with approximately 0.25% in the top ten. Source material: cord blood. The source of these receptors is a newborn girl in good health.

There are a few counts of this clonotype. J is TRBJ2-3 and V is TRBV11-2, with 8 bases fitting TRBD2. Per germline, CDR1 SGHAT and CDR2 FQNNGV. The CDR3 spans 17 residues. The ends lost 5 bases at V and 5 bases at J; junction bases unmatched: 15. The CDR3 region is CASSLYGPAGAGDTQYF. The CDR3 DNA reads TGTGCCAGCAGCCTGTACGGACCAGCGGGAGCGGGAGATACGCAGTATTTT. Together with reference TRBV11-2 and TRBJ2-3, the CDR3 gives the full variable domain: EAGVAQSPRYKIIEKRQSVAFWCNPISGHATLYWYQQILGQGPKLLIQFQNNGVVDDSQLPKDRFSAERLKGVDSTLKIQPAKLEDSAVYLCASSLYGPAGAGDTQYFGPGTRLTVL.

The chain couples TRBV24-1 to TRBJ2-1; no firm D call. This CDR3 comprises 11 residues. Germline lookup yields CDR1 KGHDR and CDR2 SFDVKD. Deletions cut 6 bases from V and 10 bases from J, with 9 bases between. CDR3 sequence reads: CATSINFEQFF. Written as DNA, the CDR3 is TGTGCCACCAGTATAAACTTCGAGCAGTTCTTC.

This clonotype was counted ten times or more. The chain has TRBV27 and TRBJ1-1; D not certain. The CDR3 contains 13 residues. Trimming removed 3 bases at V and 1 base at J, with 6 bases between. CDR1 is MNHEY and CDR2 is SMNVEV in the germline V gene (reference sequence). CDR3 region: CASSFAANTEAFF. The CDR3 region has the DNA TGTGCCAGCAGTTTTGCTGCGAACACTGAAGCTTTCTTT.

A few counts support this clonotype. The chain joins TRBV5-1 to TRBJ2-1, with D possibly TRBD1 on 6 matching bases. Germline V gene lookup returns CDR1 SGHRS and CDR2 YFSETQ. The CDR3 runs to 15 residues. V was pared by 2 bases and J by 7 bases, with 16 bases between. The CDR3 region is CASSLTGTTKNEQFF. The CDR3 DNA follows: TGCGCCAGCAGCTTAACCGGGACAACTAAGAATGAGCAGTTCTTC.

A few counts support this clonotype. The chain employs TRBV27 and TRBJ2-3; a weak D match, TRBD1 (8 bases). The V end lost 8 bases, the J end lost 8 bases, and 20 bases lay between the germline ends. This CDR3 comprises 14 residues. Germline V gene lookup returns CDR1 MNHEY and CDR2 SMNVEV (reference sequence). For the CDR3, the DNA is TGTGCCAGCGGAAGGACAGGGAGGGTAGGTACGCAGTATTTT. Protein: CASGRTGRVGTQYF.

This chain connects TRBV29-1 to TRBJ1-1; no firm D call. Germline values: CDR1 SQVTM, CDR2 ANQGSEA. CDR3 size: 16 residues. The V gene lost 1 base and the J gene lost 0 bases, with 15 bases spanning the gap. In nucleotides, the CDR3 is TGCAGCGTTGAAGGCCTCCCTGCAGCGGTGAACACTGAAGCTTTCTTT. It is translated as CSVEGLPAAVNTEAFF.

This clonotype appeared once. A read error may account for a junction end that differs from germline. CDR3 sequence reads: CANSFGIREQYF. Here the CDR3 DNA reads TGTGCCAACAGCTTTGGGATCCGCGAGCAGTACTTC. The chain employs TRBV5-6 and TRBJ2-7; no clear D gene. There are 12 residues in the CDR3. CDR1 and CDR2 from the germline V gene are SGHDT and YYEEEE.

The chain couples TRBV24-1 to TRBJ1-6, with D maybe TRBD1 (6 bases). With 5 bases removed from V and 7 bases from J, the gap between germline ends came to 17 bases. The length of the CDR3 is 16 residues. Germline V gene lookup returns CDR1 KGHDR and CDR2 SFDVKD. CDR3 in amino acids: CATSGPTGTKNSPLHF. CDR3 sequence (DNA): TGTGCCACCAGTGGACCAACCGGGACAAAGAATTCACCCCTCCACTTT.

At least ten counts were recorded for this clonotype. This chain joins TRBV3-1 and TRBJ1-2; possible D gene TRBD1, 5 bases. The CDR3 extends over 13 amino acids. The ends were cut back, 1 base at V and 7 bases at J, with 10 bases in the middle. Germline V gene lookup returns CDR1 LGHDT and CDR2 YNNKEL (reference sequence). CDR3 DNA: TGTGCCAGCAGCCAAGTGGGGACCCTTGGCTACACCTTC. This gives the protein CASSQVGTLGYTF.

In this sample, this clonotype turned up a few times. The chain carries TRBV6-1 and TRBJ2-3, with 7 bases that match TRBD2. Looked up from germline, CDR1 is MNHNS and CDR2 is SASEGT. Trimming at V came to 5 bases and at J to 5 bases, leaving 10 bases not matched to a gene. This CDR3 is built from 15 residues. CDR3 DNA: TGTGCCAGCAGTCCTCTCGGGGGGAGGCAAGATACGCAGTATTTT. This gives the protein CASSPLGGRQDTQYF.

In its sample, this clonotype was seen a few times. CDR3 bases: TGTGCCAGCAGCCCGGGACTAGCGGAACCCTACCTCTACAATGAGCAGTTCTTC. Encoded protein: CASSPGLAEPYLYNEQFF. The rearrangement uses TRBV28 and TRBJ2-1, with 11 bases identical to TRBD2. Germline-derived CDR1 and CDR2 are MDHEN and SYDVKM. V trimming: 6 bases; J trimming: 3 bases; junction bases outside the gene matches: 13. The CDR3 loop spans 18 amino acids. Based on the CDR3 plus reference TRBV28 and TRBJ2-1, the full variable domain is DVKVTQSSRYLVKRTGEKVFLECVQDMDHENMFWYRQDPGLGLRLIYFSYDVKMKEKGDIPEGYSVSREKKERFSLILESASTNQTSMYLCASSPGLAEPYLYNEQFFGPGTRLTVL.

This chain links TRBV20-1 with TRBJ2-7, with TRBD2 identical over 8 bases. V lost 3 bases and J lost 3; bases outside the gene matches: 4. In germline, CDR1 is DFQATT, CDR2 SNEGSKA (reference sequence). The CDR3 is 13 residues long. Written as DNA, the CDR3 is TGCAGTGCTAGCCTAGCGGGCCGCTACGAGCAGTACTTC. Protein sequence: CSASLAGRYEQYF.

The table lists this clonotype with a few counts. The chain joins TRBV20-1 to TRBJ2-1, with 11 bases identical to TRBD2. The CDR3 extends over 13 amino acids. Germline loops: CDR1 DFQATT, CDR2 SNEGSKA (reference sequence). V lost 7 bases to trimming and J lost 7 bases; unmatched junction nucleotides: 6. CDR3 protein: CSGLAGGWNEQFF. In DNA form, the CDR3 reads TGCAGTGGCCTAGCGGGAGGTTGGAATGAGCAGTTCTTC.